This TCR beta chain derives from a study of T cells after somatic rescue of genetic block. Per germline, CDR1 SNHLY and CDR2 FYNNEI. The V gene lost 6 bases and the J gene lost 0 bases, with 9 bases spanning the gap. CDR3 length equals 13 residues. Method: immunoSEQ multiplex PCR; TCRdb's copy keeps in-frame clones and lacks some. The repertoire holds 60,000 to 75,000 clones, with 92% as singletons. The sequence came from a man aged 40-55 years. The rearrangement uses TRBV2 and TRBJ2-7, with unresolved D. The sample comprised peripheral blood mononuclear cells (PBMCs). The CDR3 loop is CASRVSSSYEQYF. In nucleotides, the CDR3 is TGTGCCAGCAGAGTGAGTAGCTCCTACGAGCAGTACTTC.